This T cell receptor (beta chain) was sequenced for a study of blood T cell repertoires in COVID-19. Across the study: PBMCs, B-cell-depleted T cells, or T cells provided the cDNA or gDNA that made up the material.

Study processing details: Scientists estimated how many nucleated cells there were by amplifying reference gene primers. The data were produced by immunoSEQ multiplex PCR, yet TCRdb's version contains in-frame clones alone and is incomplete. V and J calls and clone size are those listed in that table; D and trimming were worked out from the DNA. The profile shows 260,000 or so clones, roughly 80% of them singletons. Judged by abundance, this clone is medium-sized. While infection was still active, Seattle patients were enrolled and then followed longitudinally. Trimming took 2 bases from V and 4 from J; bases not matched to a gene: 5. CDR3 length: 14 residues. Per the germline V gene, CDR1 is SNHLY and CDR2 is FYNNEI.

This receptor was taken from a woman older than 75 with COVID-19, enrolled during active disease. The sequenced material came from peripheral blood. The chain is built from TRBV2 and TRBJ2-7, with TRBD2 matching over 7 bases. The DNA for the CDR3 is TGTGCCAGCAGTGAACAAGCGGGGTTATACGAGCAGTACTTC. Amino acids: CASSEQAGLYEQYF.